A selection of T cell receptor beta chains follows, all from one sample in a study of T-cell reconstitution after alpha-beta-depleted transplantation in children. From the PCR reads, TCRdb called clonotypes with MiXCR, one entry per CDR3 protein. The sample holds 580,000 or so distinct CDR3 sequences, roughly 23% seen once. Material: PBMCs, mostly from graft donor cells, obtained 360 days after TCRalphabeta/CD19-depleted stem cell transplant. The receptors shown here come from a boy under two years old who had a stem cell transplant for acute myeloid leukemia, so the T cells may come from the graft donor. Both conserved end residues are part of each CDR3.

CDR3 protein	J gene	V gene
CCARDGGGAYLTDTQYF	TRBJ2-3	TRBV20-1
CASINGVAEETQYF	TRBJ2-5	TRBV6-2/TRBV6-3
CSGLADDNEQFF	TRBJ2-1	TRBV20-1
CASSFGTDNQETQYF	TRBJ2-5	TRBV12-3/TRBV12-4
CSAPPRPGSNQPQHF	TRBJ1-5	TRBV20-1
CASSPNEGEQYF	TRBJ2-7	TRBV7-6
CSAKGPAGWSYEQYF	TRBJ2-7	TRBV20-1
CASSQGQGMTSGTEAFF	TRBJ1-1	TRBV12-3/TRBV12-4
CSASGAFNNEQFF	TRBJ2-1	TRBV20-1
CASSPREADYEQYF	TRBJ2-7	TRBV7-2
CASSDRVSPLHF	TRBJ1-6	TRBV6-1
CASSLARGQGARRSGELFF	TRBJ2-2	TRBV7-2
CASSPSQDRGGGYTF	TRBJ1-2	TRBV11-2
CSARDAIGRVNTF	TRBJ1-2	TRBV20-1
CASSLGALDRTYGYTF	TRBJ1-2	TRBV11-2
CSVAGGWDTGELFF	TRBJ2-2	TRBV29-1
CCARDLGTSGGRETQYF	TRBJ2-5	TRBV20-1
CSATGGQGSYGYTF	TRBJ1-2	TRBV20-1
CASSLYGTASSYEQYF	TRBJ2-7	TRBV4-1
CASSESGARYNEQFF	TRBJ2-1	TRBV6-4
CASSLSTALIDTGELFF	TRBJ2-2	TRBV5-5
CASSRIGTSPNEQFF	TRBJ2-1	TRBV5-1
CASSLGQIQNYGYTF	TRBJ1-2	TRBV12-3/TRBV12-4
CASTMMGGEYGYTF	TRBJ1-2	TRBV2
CATSDTLGDKSYNEQCF	TRBJ2-1	TRBV24-1
CASSSTTSGLSYNEQFF	TRBJ2-1	TRBV6-5
CASSLASTGAESNTGELFF	TRBJ2-2	TRBV7-2
CSVVTAQGRETQYF	TRBJ2-5	TRBV29-1
CASSLSWTTRGSEQFF	TRBJ2-1	TRBV27
CASSLSGGSSYNEQFF	TRBJ2-1	TRBV11-3
CASSLDGRGTGGIDTQYF	TRBJ2-3	TRBV7-6
CSANMREEGSQPQHF	TRBJ1-5	TRBV20-1
CASSSGRYNEQFF	TRBJ2-1	TRBV28
CASSLRVTGANTGELFF	TRBJ2-2	TRBV5-6
CCAQGVPGSRVDGYTF	TRBJ1-2	TRBV20-1
CASSQEMTFSGANVLTF	TRBJ2-6	TRBV4-1
CASSSGQGRTDTQYF	TRBJ2-3	TRBV11-1
CASSNSGAYNEQFF	TRBJ2-1	TRBV12-3/TRBV12-4
CASSDGSYEQYF	TRBJ2-7	TRBV25-1
CASSYRPAPPETQYF	TRBJ2-5	TRBV6-5